One and the same sample provided the 22 T cell receptor beta chains below, sequenced in a study of regulatory T cells in long-lasting Graves disease (dated by TCRdb to the early 2020s). Libraries were constructed by multiplex PCR. The sequencer was an Illumina HiSeq 4000. iRepertoire HTBI primers and Arm-PCR amplification of CDR3 regions were used to construct TCR beta libraries. The raw public data were reprocessed by TCRdb itself: fastp quality trimming at Q25, MiXCR clonotype calling, in-frame beta chains only. Records with the same CDR3 protein are collapsed into one entry carrying the most frequent genes and DNA. Counted in this sample were a few hundred thousand distinct CDR3 sequences; about 20% of them appeared once. Of the sample, about 26% is held by the ten largest clones. Sample time point, as interpreted from the label and publication: persistent/refractory GD, antithyroid drugs over 5 years with positive TRAb. For both TCR sequencing and RNA sequencing, RNA was extracted from PBMCs in TRIzol.

Sequencing used peripheral blood mononuclear cells (PBMCs), obtained when the disease was refractory, from a patient treated with antithyroid drugs. The receptor set was obtained from a female donor with Graves disease.

This clonotype was counted ten times or more. The chain uses TRBV7-9 and TRBJ1-2, with D tentatively TRBD1 (5 bases). The germline gives CDR1 SEHNR, CDR2 FQNEAQ (reference sequence). The CDR3 length is 15 residues. With 0 bases removed from V and 2 bases from J, the gap between germline ends came to 10 bases. Here the CDR3 reads CASSLALGENYGYTF. CDR3 in DNA: TGTGCCAGCAGCTTAGCGCTGGGGGAAAACTATGGCTACACCTTC.

The chain employs TRBV20-1 and TRBJ1-5; the D is unclear. This CDR3 contains 15 residues. Germline assignment: CDR1 DFQATT and CDR2 SNEGSKA (reference sequence). Trimming shortened V by 1 base and J by 2 bases, and 12 bases separated the two germline ends. This chain's CDR3 is CSARGGQNGNQPQHF. Written as DNA, the CDR3 is TGCAGTGCTAGAGGAGGCCAAAACGGCAATCAGCCCCAGCATTTT.

The V and J genes are TRBV6-1 and TRBJ2-7, with no clear D. The germline gives CDR1 MNHNS, CDR2 SASEGT. The CDR3 length is 13 residues. V was trimmed by 8 bases and J by 2 bases, leaving 13 bases between them. CDR3 DNA sequence: TGTGCCAGCTCTGTTGGGCAGACCTACGAGCAGTACTTC. This gives the protein CASSVGQTYEQYF.

This clonotype was seen a handful of times. V gene TRBV30 combines with J gene TRBJ2-2; TRBD1 agrees at 9 bases. The CDR3 covers 15 residues. Trimming at V came to 0 bases and at J to 9 bases, leaving 8 bases not matched to a gene. Germline values: CDR1 GTSNPN, CDR2 SVGIG (reference sequence). CDR3 nucleotides: TGTGCCTGGAGTGTACGTGGGACAGGGAGTAGGGAGCTGTTTTTT. Its translation: CAWSVRGTGSRELFF.

This clonotype was counted between two and nine times. This CDR3 is CASSEDRRNTIYF. The CDR3 coding sequence is TGTGCCAGCAGCGAGGACAGGAGAAACACCATATATTTT. The chain links TRBV3-1 to TRBJ1-3; TRBD1 agrees at 7 bases. J was trimmed by 5 bases and V by 5 bases; bases with no gene match: 3. CDR3 length: 13 residues. Germline V gene data show CDR1 as LGHDT and CDR2 as YNNKEL (reference sequence).

This clonotype has only a few counts. The rearrangement joins TRBV12-3 or TRBV12-4 to TRBJ2-3; D remains ambiguous. Trimming took off 3 bases at V and 0 bases at J, with 10 bases between the two ends. The CDR3 totals 15 residues. CDR3 bases: TGTGCCAGCAGTTTCGGTCCCTCTAGCACAGATACGCAGTATTTT. Residues: CASSFGPSSTDTQYF.

The CDR3: CASSRASTGGNQPQHF. The CDR3 nucleotides are TGTGCCAGCAGTCGCGCCTCGACGGGGGGCAATCAGCCCCAGCATTTT. The V call is TRBV6-1, the J call TRBJ1-5; TRBD1 is a possible D gene (5 bases). V dropped 5 bases and J dropped 2 bases, with 16 bases sitting between them. Germline CDR1 and CDR2: MNHNS and SASEGT. This CDR3 contains 16 residues.

Ten or more counts support this clonotype. The V and J genes are TRBV6-1 and TRBJ2-7; the D is unclear. The CDR3 extends over 12 amino acids. Germline CDR1 MNHNS, CDR2 SASEGT. The germline V and J ends were trimmed by 7 bases and 9 bases, with 16 bases remaining between them. The CDR3 nucleotides read TGTGCCAGCAAACCGACCCCCACCCGGCAGTACTTC. Protein product: CASKPTPTRQYF.

Only a few counts were recorded for this clonotype. J is TRBJ2-7 and V is TRBV7-9; TRBD2 matches 11 bases. CDR3 size: 14 residues. V lost 3 bases and J lost 6; bases outside the gene matches: 4. Germline CDR1 and CDR2: SEHNR and FQNEAQ (reference sequence). The CDR3 reads CASSFIAGGGEQYF. The DNA of the CDR3 is TGTGCCAGCAGCTTTATAGCGGGAGGGGGCGAGCAGTACTTC.

In its sample, this clonotype was seen a few times. The gene calls are TRBV30 and TRBJ2-7; no definite D call. Germline-derived CDR1 and CDR2 are GTSNPN and SVGIG (reference sequence). Trimming took off 2 bases at V and 3 bases at J, with 17 bases between the two ends. This CDR3 comprises 15 residues. DNA of the CDR3: TGTGCCTGGAGTCCACGAAAGGGCCATGACTACGAGCAGTACTTC. Translation: CAWSPRKGHDYEQYF.

This clonotype showed up just a few times. A much larger clone lies one base from this, so it may be a read error. V and J are TRBV28 and TRBJ2-7; D uncertain. This CDR3 is 13 amino acids long. CDR1 and CDR2 (germline): MDHEN, SYDVKM. The CDR3 sequence: CASSLSYEYGQYF. CDR3 DNA sequence: TGTGCCAGCAGTTTATCCTACGAATACGGGCAGTACTTC.

This clonotype showed up many times. The chain carries TRBV29-1 and TRBJ1-1, with 10 bases aligning to TRBD1. The V gene end was trimmed by 5 bases and the J gene end by 5 bases; junction bases not matched to a gene: 5. This CDR3 is built from 13 residues. Germline CDR1 is SQVTM and CDR2 is ANQGSEA. The CDR3 reads CSVRQGARTEAFF. The CDR3 DNA reads as TGCAGCGTTAGACAGGGGGCGAGGACTGAAGCTTTCTTT.

The chain links TRBV6-2 or TRBV6-3 to TRBJ2-7; D remains unclear. The germline V gene has CDR1 MNHEY and CDR2 SVGEGT. The CDR3 spans 14 residues. V lost 0 bases to trimming and J lost 4 bases, with 10 bases between them. CDR3 nucleotides: TGTGCCAGCAGTTACTCGATTTCCCCGTACGAGCAGTACTTC. Translated: CASSYSISPYEQYF.

This clonotype showed up many times. V usage is TRBV5-6 and J usage is TRBJ2-7; the match to TRBD2 covers 14 bases. The CDR3 runs to 18 residues. V gave up 3 bases and J gave up 6 bases; unmatched junction bases: 14. The germline CDR1 and CDR2 sequences are SGHDT and YYEEEE. The CDR3 nucleotides are TGTGCCAGCAGCTCGACCGGGACTAGCGGGAGAATGCCGGGCGAGCAGTACTTC. This encodes CASSSTGTSGRMPGEQYF.

This clonotype was observed many times. The CDR3 sequence is CAWSAGTKGYTF. Written as DNA, the CDR3 is TGTGCCTGGAGTGCAGGGACGAAGGGCTACACCTTC. This chain uses TRBV30 with TRBJ1-2; D is perhaps TRBD1 (5 bases). This CDR3 is built from 12 residues. Germline V gene sequence: CDR1 GTSNPN, CDR2 SVGIG (reference sequence). The germline V and J ends were trimmed by 1 base and 8 bases, with 11 bases remaining between them.

This clonotype has more than one count but fewer than ten. CDR3 region: CSVRSGTGNTGELFF. CDR3 nucleotide sequence: TGCAGCGTGAGATCCGGGACAGGGAACACCGGGGAGCTGTTTTTT. The chain carries TRBV29-1 and TRBJ2-2, with TRBD1 matching 8 bases. Unmatched junction bases numbered 7, after V lost 6 bases and J lost 1 base. In germline, CDR1 is SQVTM, CDR2 ANQGSEA. This CDR3 is built from 15 residues.

This clonotype showed up many times. The rearrangement uses TRBV12-3 or TRBV12-4 and TRBJ1-1; D is unresolved. Trimming took off 6 bases at V and 3 bases at J, with 14 bases between the two ends. CDR3 length equals 14 residues. CDR3 loop: CASRSWVSDTEAFF. DNA of the CDR3: TGTGCCAGCAGATCCTGGGTATCGGACACTGAAGCTTTCTTT.

This clonotype was recorded a few times. J is TRBJ1-1 and V is TRBV5-6; 8 bases match TRBD1. The length of the CDR3 is 15 residues. Germline V lookup: CDR1 SGHDT, CDR2 YYEEEE. J gave up 2 bases and V 5 bases, and 8 bases lay outside the gene matches. The CDR3 DNA follows: TGTGCCAGCAGTTGGGGGACAGGACTTAACACTGAAGCTTTCTTT. Its protein product is CASSWGTGLNTEAFF.

The gene calls are TRBV10-3 and TRBJ2-1; TRBD1 aligns across 8 bases. There are 17 residues in the CDR3. Per germline, CDR1 ENHRY and CDR2 SYGVKD. Trimming at V came to 2 bases and at J to 4 bases, leaving 10 bases not matched to a gene. CDR3 coding DNA: TGTGCCATCAGTGAGGTTTTCCGGACAGGGTCGTACAATGAGCAGTTCTTC. Translation: CAISEVFRTGSYNEQFF.

This clonotype was detected only a few times. The chain joins TRBV19 to TRBJ1-1; D is undetermined. The ends were cut back, 5 bases at V and 4 bases at J, with 14 bases in the middle. The CDR3 extends over 14 amino acids. The germline V gene has CDR1 LNHDA and CDR2 SQIVND (reference sequence). This CDR3 is CASSLREGITEAFF. CDR3 DNA sequence: TGTGCCAGTAGTCTTAGGGAGGGTATCACTGAAGCTTTCTTT.

The chain uses TRBV28 and TRBJ2-2; 8 bases are shared with TRBD2. V gave up 2 bases and J gave up 5 bases; unmatched junction bases: 10. This CDR3 contains 17 residues. Germline values: CDR1 MDHEN, CDR2 SYDVKM. The CDR3 region has the DNA TGTGCCAGCAGTTTAGGACTAGCTAAGTTAGGGACCGGGGAGCTGTTTTTT. It codes for CASSLGLAKLGTGELFF.

The V call is TRBV6-1, the J call TRBJ2-1; no firm D call. Between the trimmed V and J ends, which lost 5 bases and 8 bases, there was a span of 7 bases. Germline CDR1 MNHNS, CDR2 SASEGT. This CDR3 has 11 residues. The CDR3 is CASSTGYEQFF. CDR3 DNA sequence: TGTGCCAGCAGTACCGGGTATGAGCAGTTCTTC.